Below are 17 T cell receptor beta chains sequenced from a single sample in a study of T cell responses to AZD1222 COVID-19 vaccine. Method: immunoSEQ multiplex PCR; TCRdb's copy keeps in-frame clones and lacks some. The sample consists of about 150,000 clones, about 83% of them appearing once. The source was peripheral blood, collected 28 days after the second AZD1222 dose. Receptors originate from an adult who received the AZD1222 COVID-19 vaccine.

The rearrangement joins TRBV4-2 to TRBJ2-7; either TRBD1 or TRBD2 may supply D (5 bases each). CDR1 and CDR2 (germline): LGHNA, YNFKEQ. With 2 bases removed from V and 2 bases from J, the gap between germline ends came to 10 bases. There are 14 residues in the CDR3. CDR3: CASSQNGATYEQYF. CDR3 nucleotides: TGTGCCAGCAGCCAAAACGGGGCTACCTACGAGCAGTACTTC.

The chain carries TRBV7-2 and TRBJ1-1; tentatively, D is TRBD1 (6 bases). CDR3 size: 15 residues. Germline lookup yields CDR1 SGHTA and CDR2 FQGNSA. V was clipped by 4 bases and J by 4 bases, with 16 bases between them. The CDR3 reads CASSSTGRASTEAFF. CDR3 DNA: TGTGCCAGCAGCTCGACAGGAAGAGCGAGCACTGAAGCTTTCTTT.

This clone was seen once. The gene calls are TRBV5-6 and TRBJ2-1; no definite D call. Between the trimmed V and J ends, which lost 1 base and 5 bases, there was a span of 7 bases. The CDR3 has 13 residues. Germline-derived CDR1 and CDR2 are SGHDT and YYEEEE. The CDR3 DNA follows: TGTGCCAGCAGCTTGCTACTTAACAATGAGCAGTTCTTC. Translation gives CASSLLLNNEQFF.

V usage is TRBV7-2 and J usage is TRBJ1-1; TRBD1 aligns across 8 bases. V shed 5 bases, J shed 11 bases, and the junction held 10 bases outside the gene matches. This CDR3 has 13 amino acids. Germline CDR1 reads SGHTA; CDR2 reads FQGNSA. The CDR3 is CASSQGQAGRAFF. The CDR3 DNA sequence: TGTGCCAGCAGCCAGGGACAGGCAGGCAGGGCTTTCTTT.

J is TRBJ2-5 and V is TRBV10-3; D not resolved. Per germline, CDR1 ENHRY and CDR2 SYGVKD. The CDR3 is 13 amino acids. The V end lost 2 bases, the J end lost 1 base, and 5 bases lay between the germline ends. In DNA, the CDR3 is TGTGCCATCAGTGAGCGGGCCCAAGAGACCCAGTACTTC. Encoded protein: CAISERAQETQYF.

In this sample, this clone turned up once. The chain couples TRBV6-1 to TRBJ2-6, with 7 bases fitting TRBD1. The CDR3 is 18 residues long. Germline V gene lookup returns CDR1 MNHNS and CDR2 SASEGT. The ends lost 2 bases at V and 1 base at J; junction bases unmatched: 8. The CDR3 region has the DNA TGTGCCAGCAGTGAATGGGGGACAGCCTATTCTGGGGCCAACGTCCTGACTTTC. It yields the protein CASSEWGTAYSGANVLTF.

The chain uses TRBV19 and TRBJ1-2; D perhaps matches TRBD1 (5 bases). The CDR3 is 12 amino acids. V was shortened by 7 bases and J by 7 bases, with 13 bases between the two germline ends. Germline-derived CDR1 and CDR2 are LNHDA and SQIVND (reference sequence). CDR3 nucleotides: TGTGCCAGTATTCGGTCCGGGGCTGGCTACACCTTC. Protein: CASIRSGAGYTF.

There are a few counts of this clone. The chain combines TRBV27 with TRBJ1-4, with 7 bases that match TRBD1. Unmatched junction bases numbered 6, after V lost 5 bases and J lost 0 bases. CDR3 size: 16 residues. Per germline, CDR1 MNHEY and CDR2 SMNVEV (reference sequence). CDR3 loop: CASSTPDRATNEKLFF. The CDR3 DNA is TGTGCCAGCAGTACACCCGACAGGGCAACTAATGAAAAACTGTTTTTT.

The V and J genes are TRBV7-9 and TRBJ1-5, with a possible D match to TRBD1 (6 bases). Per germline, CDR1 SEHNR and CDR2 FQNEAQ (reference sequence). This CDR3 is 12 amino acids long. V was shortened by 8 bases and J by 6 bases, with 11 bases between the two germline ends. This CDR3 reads CASGEGGQPQHF. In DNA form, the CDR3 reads TGTGCCAGCGGGGAGGGGGGTCAGCCCCAGCATTTT. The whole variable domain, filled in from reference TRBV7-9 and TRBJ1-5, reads DTGVSQNPRHKITKRGQNVTFRCDPISEHNRLYWYRQTLGQGPEFLTYFQNEAQLEKSRLLSDRFSAERPKGSFSTLEIQRTEQGDSAMYLCASGEGGQPQHFGDGTRLSIL.

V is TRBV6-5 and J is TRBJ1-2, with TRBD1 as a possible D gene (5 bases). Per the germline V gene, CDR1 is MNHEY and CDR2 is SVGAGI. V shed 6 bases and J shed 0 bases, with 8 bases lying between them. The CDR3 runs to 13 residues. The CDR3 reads CASSRDANYGYTF. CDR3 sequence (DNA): TGTGCCAGCAGCAGGGACGCTAACTATGGCTACACCTTC.

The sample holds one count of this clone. CDR3 protein: CASSTDRANYGYTF. CDR3 DNA sequence: TGTGCCAGTAGTACGGACAGGGCCAACTATGGCTACACCTTC. J is TRBJ1-2 and V is TRBV19, with 8 bases fitting TRBD1. Germline CDR1 and CDR2: LNHDA and SQIVND (reference sequence). There are 14 residues in the CDR3. Trimming at V came to 4 bases and at J to 2 bases, leaving 3 bases not matched to a gene.

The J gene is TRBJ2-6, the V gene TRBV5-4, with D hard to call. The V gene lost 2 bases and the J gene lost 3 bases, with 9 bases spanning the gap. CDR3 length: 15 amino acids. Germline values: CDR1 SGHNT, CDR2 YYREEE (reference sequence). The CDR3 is CASSLGYYGANVLTF. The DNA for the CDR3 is TGTGCCAGCAGCTTAGGATACTATGGGGCCAACGTCCTGACTTTC.

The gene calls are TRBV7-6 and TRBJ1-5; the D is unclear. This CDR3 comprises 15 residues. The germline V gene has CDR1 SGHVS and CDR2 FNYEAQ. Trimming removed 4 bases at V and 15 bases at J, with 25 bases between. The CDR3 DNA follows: TGTGCCAGCAGCTCCTTGCCCGGTGGCCACCCGAGGTGGCATTTT. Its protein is CASSSLPGGHPRWHF.

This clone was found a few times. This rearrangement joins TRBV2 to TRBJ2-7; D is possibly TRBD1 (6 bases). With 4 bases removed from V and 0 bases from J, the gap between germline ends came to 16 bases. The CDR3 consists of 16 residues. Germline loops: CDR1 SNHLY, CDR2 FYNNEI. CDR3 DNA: TGTGCCAGCAGTGTGAGTGGGGGCCGGTTCTCCTACGAGCAGTACTTC. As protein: CASSVSGGRFSYEQYF. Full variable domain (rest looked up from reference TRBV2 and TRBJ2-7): EPEVTQTPSHQVTQMGQEVILRCVPISNHLYFYWYRQILGQKVEFLVSFYNNEISEKSEIFDDQFSVERPDGSNFTLKIRSTKLEDSAMYFCASSVSGGRFSYEQYFGPGTRLTVT.

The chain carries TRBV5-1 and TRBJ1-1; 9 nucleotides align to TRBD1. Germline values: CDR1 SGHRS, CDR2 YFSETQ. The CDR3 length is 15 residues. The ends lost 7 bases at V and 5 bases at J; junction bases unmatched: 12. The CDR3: CASQNPGTGRTEAFF. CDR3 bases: TGCGCCAGCCAAAATCCCGGGACAGGGAGGACTGAAGCTTTCTTT.

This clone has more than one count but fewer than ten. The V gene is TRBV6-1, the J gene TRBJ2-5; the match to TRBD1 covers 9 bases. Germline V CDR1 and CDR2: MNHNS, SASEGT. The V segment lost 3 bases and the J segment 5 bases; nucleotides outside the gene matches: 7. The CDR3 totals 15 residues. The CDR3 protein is CASSDGTGYLETQYF. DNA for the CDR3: TGTGCCAGCAGTGACGGGACAGGGTATCTCGAGACCCAGTACTTC.

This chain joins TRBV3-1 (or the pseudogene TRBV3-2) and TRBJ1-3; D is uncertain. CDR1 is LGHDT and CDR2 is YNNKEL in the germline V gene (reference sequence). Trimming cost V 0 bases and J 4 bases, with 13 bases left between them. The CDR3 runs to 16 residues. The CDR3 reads CASSQELRGAGNTIYF. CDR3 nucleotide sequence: TGTGCCAGCAGCCAAGAACTAAGAGGAGCCGGAAACACCATATATTTT.